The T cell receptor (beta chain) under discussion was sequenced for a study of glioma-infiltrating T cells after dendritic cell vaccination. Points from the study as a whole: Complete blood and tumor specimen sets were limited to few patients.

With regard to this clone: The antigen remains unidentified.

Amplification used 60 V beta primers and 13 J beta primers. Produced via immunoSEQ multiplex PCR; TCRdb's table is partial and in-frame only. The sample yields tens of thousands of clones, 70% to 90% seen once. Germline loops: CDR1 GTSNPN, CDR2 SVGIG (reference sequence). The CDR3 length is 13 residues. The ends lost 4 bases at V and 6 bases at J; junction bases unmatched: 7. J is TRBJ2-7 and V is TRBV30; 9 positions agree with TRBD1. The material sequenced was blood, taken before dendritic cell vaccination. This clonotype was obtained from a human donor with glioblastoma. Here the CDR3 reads CAWTRTGVGEQYF. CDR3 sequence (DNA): TGTGCCTGGACCCGGACAGGGGTGGGCGAGCAGTACTTC.